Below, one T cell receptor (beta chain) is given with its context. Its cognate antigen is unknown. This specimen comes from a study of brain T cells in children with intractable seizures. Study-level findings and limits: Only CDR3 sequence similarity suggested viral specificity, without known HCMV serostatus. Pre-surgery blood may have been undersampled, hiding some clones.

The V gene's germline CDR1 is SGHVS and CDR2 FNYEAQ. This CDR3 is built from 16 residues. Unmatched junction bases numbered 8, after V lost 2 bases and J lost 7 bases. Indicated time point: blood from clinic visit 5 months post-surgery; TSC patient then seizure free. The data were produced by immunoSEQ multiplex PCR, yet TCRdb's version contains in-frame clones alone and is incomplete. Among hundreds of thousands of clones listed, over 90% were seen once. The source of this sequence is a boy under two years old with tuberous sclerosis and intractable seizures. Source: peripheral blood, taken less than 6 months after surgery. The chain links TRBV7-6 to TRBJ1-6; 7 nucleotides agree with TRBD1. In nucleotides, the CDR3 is TGTGCCAGCAGCTTATTTTCCCCAGGGGGGAATTCACCCCTCCACTTT. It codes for CASSLFSPGGNSPLHF.